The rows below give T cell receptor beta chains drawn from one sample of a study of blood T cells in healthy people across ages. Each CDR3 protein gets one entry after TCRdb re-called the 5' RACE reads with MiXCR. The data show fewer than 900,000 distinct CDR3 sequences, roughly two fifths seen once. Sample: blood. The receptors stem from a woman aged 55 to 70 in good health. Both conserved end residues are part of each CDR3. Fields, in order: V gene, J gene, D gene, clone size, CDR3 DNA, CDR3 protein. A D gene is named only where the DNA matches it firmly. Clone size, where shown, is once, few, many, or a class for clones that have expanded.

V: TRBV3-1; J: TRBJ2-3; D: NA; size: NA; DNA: TGTGCCAGCAGCCAAATGAGGTCAGGGCAACCCACAGATACGCAGTATTTT; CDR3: CASSQMRSGQPTDTQYF
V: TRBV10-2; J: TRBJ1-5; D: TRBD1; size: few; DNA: TGCGCCAGCTGGGACAGGGGAGCGGGGAGCAATCAGCCCCAGCATTTT; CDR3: CASWDRGAGSNQPQHF
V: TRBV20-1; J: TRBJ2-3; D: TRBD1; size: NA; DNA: TGCAGTGCGCCTACAGGGGGTCATAGCACAGATACGCAGTATTTT; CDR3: CSAPTGGHSTDTQYF
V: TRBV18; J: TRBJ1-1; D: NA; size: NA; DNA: TGTGCCAGCTCACAGGAGACTGAAGCTTTCTTT; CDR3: CASSQETEAFF
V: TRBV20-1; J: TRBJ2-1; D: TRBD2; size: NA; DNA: TGCAGTGCTGAGGCTAGCGGGAAACGGGATGAGCCGTTCTTC; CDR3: CSAEASGKRDEPFF
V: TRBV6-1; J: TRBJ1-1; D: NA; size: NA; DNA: TGTGCCAGCAGTGAATTGGCAAACACTGAAGCTTTCTTT; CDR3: CASSELANTEAFF
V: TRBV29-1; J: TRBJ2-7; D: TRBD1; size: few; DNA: TGCAGCGTTGAAGTTGCGGACAGGCCTTCCTACGAGCAGTACTTC; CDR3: CSVEVADRPSYEQYF
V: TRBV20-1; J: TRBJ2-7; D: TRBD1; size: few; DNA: TGCAGTGCAGAGACAGACAGGGGCTCCTACGAGCAGTACTTC; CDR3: CSAETDRGSYEQYF
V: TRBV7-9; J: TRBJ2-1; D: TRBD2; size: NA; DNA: TGTGCCAGTATGCGTCCTAGCGGGAGCTCCTACAATGAGCAGTTCTTC; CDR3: CASMRPSGSSYNEQFF
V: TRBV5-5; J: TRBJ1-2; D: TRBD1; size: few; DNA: TGTGCCAGCAGCTTAGCCGGACAGGGAATTTTCTATGGCTACACCTTC; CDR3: CASSLAGQGIFYGYTF
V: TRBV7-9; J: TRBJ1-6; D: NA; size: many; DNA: TGTGCCAGCAGCCAAAATCCCCTCCACTTT; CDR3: CASSQNPLHF
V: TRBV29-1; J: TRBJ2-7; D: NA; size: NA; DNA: TGCAGCGTGGTCGACAATGGTTCCTCCTACGAGCAGTACTTC; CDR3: CSVVDNGSSYEQYF
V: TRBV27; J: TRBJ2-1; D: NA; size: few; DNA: TGTGCCAGCAGTTTAATTTGGGGTACCGTCTACAATGAGCAGTTCTTC; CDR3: CASSLIWGTVYNEQFF
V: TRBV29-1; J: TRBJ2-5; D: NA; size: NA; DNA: TGCAGCGTTGTCCGCGGGAAGGAGGGGACCCAGTACTTC; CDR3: CSVVRGKEGTQYF
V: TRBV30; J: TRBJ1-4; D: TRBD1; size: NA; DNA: TGTGCCTGGAGACCGGGACAGATAAATGAAAAACTGTTTTTT; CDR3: CAWRPGQINEKLFF
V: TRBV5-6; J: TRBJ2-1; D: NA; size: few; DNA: TGTGCCAGCAGCACGACCAGGGGTGAGCAGTTCTTC; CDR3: CASSTTRGEQFF
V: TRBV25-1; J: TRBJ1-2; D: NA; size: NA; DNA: TGTGCCAGCAGTGTAGGGGTGAGTGGCTACACCTTC; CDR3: CASSVGVSGYTF
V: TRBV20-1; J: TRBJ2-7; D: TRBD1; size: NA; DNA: TGCAGTGGGACGGGACAGGGCTACTCCTACGAGCAGTACTTC; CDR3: CSGTGQGYSYEQYF
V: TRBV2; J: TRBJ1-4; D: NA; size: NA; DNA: TGTGCCAGCTTATTGGGGCCGAAAAATGAAAAACTGTTTTTT; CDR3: CASLLGPKNEKLFF
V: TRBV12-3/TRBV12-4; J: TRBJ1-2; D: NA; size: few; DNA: TGTGCCAGCACCAGAACAGGGTGTGGCTACACCTTC; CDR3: CASTRTGCGYTF
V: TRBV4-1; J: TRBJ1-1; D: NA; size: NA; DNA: TGCGCCAGCAGCCAAGAACCTCCTACAACGGTAAACACTGAAGCTTTCTTT; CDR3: CASSQEPPTTVNTEAFF
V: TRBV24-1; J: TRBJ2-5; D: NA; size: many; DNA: TGTGCCACCAGTCCCGGACAACTCCAAGAGACCCAGTACTTC; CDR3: CATSPGQLQETQYF
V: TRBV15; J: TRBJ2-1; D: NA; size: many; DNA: TGTGCCACCAGCAGAGATAGGGGTGGGCAGTTCTTC; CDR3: CATSRDRGGQFF
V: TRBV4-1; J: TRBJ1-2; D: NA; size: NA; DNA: TGCGCCAGCAGCCAAGAGGCGAGGGGATACAGGGATATTGGCTACACCTTC; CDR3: CASSQEARGYRDIGYTF
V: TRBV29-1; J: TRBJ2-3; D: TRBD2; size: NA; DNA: TGCACCACCGGGGAGGGCTTCACAGATACGCAGTATTTT; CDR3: CTTGEGFTDTQYF
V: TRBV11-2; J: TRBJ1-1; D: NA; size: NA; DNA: TGTGCCAGCAGCCGACCGACTCCTGAAGCTTTCTTT; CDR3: CASSRPTPEAFF
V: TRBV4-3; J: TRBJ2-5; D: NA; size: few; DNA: TGCGCCAGCAGCCGAGACGGGACCCAGTACTTC; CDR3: CASSRDGTQYF